The clone carrying this T cell receptor (beta chain) was seen at least ten times. The source of the sample is a study of blood T cells in healthy people across ages. Together with a sample-barcoded 5' primer, a J-beta primer mix was included in a second PCR lasting about 7 to 11 cycles. TCRdb processed the 5' RACE reads anew with MiXCR; each CDR3 protein has one entry. The sample yields 800,000 to 950,000 distinct CDR3 sequences, 25% to 30% seen once. CDR1 is SQVTM and CDR2 is ANQGSEA in the germline V gene. The ends lost 5 bases at V and 2 bases at J; junction bases unmatched: 6. This CDR3 comprises 14 residues. Every donor gave 9 to 10 milliliters of peripheral blood. These data also featured in a second study, about T cells of mothers and their children.

Sequenced sample: blood. The V gene is TRBV29-1, the J gene TRBJ1-5, with 7 bases identical to TRBD1. The clonotype originates from a woman aged 40-49 years in good health. The CDR3 region is CSVTPGTGNQPQHF. The CDR3 DNA follows: TGCAGCGTTACCCCCGGGACAGGCAATCAGCCCCAGCATTTT.